The clone carrying this T cell receptor (beta chain) was detected many times. As it was prepared, the TCRbeta library received unique molecular identifiers. Each CDR3 protein is one row after TCRdb ran MiXCR on the PCR reads. The profile shows fewer than 130,000 distinct CDR3 sequences, 10% of them singletons. This entry is derived from a study of T-cell reconstitution after alpha-beta-depleted transplantation in children. V shed 0 bases and J shed 7 bases, with 21 bases lying between them. CDR3 size: 17 residues. Germline CDR1 MNHEY, CDR2 SVGAGI. Specimen: PBMCs from the stem cell graft donor, collected from the stem cell graft. The TCR comes from a human donor who donated a stem cell graft to a child with acute lymphoblastic leukemia. The V gene is TRBV6-5, the J gene TRBJ2-5, with D maybe TRBD1 (6 bases). CDR3 in amino acids: CASSYSALAHPRGTQYF. CDR3 DNA sequence: TGTGCCAGCAGTTACTCGGCGTTAGCGCACCCCAGGGGGACCCAGTACTTC.